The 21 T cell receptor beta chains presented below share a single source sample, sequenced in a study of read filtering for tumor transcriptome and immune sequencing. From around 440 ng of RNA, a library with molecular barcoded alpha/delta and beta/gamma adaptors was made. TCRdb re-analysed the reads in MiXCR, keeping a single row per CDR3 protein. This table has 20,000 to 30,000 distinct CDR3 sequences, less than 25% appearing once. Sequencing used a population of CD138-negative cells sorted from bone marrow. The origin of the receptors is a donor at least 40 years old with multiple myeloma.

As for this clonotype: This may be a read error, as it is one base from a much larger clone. Written as DNA, the CDR3 is TGTGCCAGCAATGACTACAATGAGCAGTTCTTC. It encodes CASNDYNEQFF. The rearrangement uses TRBV28 and TRBJ2-1; no firm D call. The V end was cut by 7 bases, the J end by 3 bases, with 4 bases between. Per the germline V gene, CDR1 is MDHEN and CDR2 is SYDVKM. The CDR3 contains 11 residues.

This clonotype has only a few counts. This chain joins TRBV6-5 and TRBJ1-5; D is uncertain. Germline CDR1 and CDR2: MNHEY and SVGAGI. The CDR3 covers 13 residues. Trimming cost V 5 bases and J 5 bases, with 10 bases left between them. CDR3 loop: CASSLTGDQPQHF. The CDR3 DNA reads TGTGCCAGCAGTCTGACGGGAGATCAGCCCCAGCATTTT.

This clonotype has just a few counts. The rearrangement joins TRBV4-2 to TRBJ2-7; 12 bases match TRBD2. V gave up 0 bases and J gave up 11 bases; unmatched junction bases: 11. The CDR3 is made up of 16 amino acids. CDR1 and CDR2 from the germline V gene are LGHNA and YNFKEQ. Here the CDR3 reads CASSQDRKTSGRMEYF. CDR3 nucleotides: TGTGCCAGCAGCCAAGATAGGAAAACTAGCGGGAGGATGGAGTACTTC.

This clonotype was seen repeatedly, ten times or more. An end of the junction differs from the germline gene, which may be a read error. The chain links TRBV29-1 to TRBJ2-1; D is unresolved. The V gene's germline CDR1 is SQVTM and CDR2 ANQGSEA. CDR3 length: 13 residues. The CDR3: CSVCEISYTEQFF. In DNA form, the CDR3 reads TGCAGCGTTTGTGAGATTTCCTACACTGAGCAGTTCTTC.

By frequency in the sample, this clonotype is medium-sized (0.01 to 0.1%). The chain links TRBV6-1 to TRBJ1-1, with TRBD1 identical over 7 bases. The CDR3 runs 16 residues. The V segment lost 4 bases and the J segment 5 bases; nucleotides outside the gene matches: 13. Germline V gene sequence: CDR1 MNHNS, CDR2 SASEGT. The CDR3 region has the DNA TGTGCCAGCAGTGGGGGACAGTTGGACGGGCGTACTGAAGCTTTCTTT. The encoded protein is CASSGGQLDGRTEAFF.

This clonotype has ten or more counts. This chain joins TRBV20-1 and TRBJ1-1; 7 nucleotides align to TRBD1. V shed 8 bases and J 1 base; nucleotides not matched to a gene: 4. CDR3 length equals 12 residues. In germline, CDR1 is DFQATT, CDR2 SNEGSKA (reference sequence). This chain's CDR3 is CSPGQRNTEAFF. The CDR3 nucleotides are TGCAGTCCGGGACAGAGGAACACTGAAGCTTTCTTT.

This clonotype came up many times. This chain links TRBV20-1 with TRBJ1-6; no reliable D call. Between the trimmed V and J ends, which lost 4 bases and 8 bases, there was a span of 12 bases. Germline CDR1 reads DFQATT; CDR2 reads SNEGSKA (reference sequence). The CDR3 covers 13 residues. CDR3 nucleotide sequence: TGCAGTGCTAAAGCAGGAGGTTATTCACCCCTCCACTTT. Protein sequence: CSAKAGGYSPLHF.

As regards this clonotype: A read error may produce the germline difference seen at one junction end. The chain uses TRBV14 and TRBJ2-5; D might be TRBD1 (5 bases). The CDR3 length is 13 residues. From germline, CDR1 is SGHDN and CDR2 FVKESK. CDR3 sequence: CACSLDSVQTQYF. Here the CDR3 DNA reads TGTGCCTGCAGCCTCGACAGCGTCCAGACCCAGTACTTT. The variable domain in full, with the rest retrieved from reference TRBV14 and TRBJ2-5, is EAGVTQFPSHSVIEKGQTVTLRCDPISGHDNLYWYRRVMGKEIKFLLHFVKESKQDESGMPNNRFLAERTGGTYSTLKVQPAELEDSGVYFCACSLDSVQTQYFGPGTRLLVL.

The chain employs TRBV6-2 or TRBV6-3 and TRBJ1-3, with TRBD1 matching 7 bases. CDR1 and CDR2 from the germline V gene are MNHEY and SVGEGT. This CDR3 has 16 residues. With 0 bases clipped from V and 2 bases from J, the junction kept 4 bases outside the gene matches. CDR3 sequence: CASSYSRTGAGNTIYF. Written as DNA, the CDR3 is TGTGCCAGCAGTTACTCTCGGACAGGAGCTGGAAACACCATATATTTT.

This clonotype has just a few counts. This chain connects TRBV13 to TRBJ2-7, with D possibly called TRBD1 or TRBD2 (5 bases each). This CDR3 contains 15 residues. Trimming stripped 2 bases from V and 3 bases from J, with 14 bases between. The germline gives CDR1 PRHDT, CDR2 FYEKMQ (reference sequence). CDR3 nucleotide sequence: TGTGCCAGCAGCTTAAGGGAAAGGGACCTCTACGAGCAGTACTTC. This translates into CASSLRERDLYEQYF.

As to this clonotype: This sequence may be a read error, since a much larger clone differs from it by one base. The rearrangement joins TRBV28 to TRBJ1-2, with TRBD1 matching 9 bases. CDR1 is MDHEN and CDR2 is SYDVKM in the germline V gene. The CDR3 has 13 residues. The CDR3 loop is CASRRGQGYGHTF. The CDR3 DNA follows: TGTGCCAGCAGAAGGGGACAGGGCTATGGCCACACCTTC.

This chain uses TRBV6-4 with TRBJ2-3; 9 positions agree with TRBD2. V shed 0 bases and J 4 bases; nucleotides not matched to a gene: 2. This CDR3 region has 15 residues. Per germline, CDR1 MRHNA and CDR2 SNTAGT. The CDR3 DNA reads TGTGCCAGCAGTGACTCGGCGGGAGGGCCAGATACGCAGTATTTT. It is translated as CASSDSAGGPDTQYF.

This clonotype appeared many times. CDR3 bases: TGCGCCAGCAGTGACACAGGGAATCAGCGGGAGGGAGGGAATGAGCAGTTCTTC. Its translation: CASSDTGNQREGGNEQFF. V and J are TRBV10-1 and TRBJ2-1, with 10 nucleotides matching TRBD2. The germline V gene has CDR1 WNHNN and CDR2 SYGVQD (reference sequence). The CDR3 contains 18 residues. The J segment lost 7 bases and the V segment lost 3 bases, leaving 15 bases of the junction unmatched.

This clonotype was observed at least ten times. CDR3 sequence reads: CASSAGWEQETQYF. The CDR3 DNA reads TGTGCCAGCAGCGCGGGCTGGGAGCAAGAGACCCAGTACTTC. The gene calls are TRBV5-4 and TRBJ2-5; D possibly corresponds to TRBD2 (5 bases). The CDR3 is 14 residues long. CDR1 and CDR2 (germline): SGHNT, YYREEE (reference sequence). V was pared by 4 bases and J by 2 bases, with 12 bases between.

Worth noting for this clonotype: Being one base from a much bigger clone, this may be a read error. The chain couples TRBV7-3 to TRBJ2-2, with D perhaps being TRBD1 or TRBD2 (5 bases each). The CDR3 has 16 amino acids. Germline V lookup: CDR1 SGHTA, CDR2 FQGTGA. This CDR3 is CASSLMGTENTGELLF. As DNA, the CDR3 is TGTGCCAGCAGCTTAATGGGGACGGAGAACACCGGGGAGCTGCTTTTT.

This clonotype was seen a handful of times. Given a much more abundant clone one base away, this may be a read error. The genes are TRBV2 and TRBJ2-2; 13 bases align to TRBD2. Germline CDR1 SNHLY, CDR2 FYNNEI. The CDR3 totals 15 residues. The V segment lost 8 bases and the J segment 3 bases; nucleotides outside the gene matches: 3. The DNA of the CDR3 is TGTGCCAGCGGCGGGACTAGCGGGGACACCGGGGAGCTGTTTTTT. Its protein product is CASGGTSGDTGELFF. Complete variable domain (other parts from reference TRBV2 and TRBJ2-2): EPEVTQTPSHQVTQMGQEVILRCVPISNHLYFYWYRQILGQKVEFLVSFYNNEISEKSEIFDDQFSVERPDGSNFTLKIRSTKLEDSAMYFCASGGTSGDTGELFFGEGSRLTVL.

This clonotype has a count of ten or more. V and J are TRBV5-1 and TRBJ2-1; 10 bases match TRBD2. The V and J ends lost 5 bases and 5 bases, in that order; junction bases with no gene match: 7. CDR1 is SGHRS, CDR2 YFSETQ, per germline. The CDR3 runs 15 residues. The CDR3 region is CASRRLAGGHNEQFF. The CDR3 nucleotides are TGCGCCAGCAGAAGACTAGCGGGTGGCCACAATGAGCAGTTCTTC.

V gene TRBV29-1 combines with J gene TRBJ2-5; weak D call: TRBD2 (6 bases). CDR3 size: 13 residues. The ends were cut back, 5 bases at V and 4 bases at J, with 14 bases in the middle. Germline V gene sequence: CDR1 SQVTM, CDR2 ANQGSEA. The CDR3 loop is CSVRDSGRETQYF. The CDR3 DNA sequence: TGCAGCGTTCGGGACTCAGGACGAGAGACCCAGTACTTC. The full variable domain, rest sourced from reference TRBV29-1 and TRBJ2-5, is SAVISQKPSRDICQRGTSLTIQCQVDSQVTMMFWYRQQPGQSLTLIATANQGSEATYESGFVIDKFPISRPNLTFSTLTVSNMSPEDSSIYLCSVRDSGRETQYFGPGTRLLVL.

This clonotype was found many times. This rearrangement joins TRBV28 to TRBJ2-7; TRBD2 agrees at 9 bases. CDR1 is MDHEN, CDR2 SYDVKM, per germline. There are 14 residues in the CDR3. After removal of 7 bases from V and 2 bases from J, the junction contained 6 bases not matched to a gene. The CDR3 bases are TGTGCCAGCACTGTAGCGGGGGCTACCTACGAGCAGTACTTC. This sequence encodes CASTVAGATYEQYF.

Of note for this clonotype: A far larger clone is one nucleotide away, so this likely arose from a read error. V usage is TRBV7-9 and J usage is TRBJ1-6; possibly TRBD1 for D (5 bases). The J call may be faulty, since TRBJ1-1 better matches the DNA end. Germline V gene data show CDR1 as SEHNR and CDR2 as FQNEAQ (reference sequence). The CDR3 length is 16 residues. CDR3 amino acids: CASSLGLRGGSTGAFF. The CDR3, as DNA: TGTGCCAGCAGCTTGGGACTTCGGGGGGGAAGCACTGGAGCTTTCTTT.

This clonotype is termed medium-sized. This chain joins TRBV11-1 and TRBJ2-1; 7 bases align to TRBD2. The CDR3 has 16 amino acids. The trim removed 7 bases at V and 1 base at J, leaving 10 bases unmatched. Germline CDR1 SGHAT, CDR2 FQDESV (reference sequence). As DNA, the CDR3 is TGTGCCAGCATCTCCGGGGCGGGAGAGTCCTACAATGAGCAGTTCTTC. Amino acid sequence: CASISGAGESYNEQFF.